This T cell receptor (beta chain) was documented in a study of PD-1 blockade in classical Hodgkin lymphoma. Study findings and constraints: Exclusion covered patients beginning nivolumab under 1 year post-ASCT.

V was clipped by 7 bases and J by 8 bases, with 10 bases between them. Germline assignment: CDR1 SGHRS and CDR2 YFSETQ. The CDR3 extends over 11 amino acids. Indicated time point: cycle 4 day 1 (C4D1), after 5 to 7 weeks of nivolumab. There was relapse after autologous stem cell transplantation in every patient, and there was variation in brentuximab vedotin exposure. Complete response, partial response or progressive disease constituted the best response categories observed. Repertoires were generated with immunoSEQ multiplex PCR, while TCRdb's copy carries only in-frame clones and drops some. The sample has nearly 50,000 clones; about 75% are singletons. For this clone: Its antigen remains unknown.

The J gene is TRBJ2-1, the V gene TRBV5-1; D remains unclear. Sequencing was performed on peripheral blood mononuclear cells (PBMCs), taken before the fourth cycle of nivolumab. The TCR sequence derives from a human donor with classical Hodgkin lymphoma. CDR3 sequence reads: CASFEADEQFF. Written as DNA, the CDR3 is TGCGCCAGCTTTGAGGCGGATGAGCAGTTCTTC. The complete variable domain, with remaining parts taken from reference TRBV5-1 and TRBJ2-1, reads KAGVTQTPRYLIKTRGQQVTLSCSPISGHRSVSWYQQTPGQGLQFLFEYFSETQRNKGNFPGRFSGRQFSNSRSEMNVSTLELGDSALYLCASFEADEQFFGPGTRLTVL.